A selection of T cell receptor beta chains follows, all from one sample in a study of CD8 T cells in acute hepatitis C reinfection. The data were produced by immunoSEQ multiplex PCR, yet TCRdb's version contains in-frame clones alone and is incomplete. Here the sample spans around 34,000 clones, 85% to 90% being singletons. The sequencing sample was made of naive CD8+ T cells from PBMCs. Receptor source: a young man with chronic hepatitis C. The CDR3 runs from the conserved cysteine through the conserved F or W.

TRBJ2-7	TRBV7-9	CASSLEGQGYSYEQYF
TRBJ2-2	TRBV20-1	CSASEGGELFF
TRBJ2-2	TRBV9	CASSVGSTGELFF
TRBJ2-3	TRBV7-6	CASSPGTDLTQYF
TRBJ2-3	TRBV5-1	CASSLASTSTDTQYF
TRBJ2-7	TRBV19	CASSPGQGFSYEQYF
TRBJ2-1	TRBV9	CASSLSGPSYNEQFF
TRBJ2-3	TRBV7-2	CASSPGRTDTQYF
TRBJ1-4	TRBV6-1	CASSDAGGRGEKLFF
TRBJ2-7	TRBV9	CASSPHPGEQYF
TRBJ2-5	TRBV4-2	CASSQKASGGARETQYF
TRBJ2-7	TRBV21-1	CASSKGGNSYEQYF
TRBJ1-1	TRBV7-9	CASSLVRGNTEAFF
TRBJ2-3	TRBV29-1	CSVATLPWATDTQYF
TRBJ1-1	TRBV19	CASSIGGAGNTEAFF
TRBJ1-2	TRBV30	CAWSGQGALHWDYGYTF
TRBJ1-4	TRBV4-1	CASSQDLGSPNEKLFF
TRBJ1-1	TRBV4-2	CASSQSRVTPGGEAFF
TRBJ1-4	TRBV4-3	CASSQDRLADRPNEKLFF
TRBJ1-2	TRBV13	CASSQGAGGVYGYTF
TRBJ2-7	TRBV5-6	CASSVTGFDEQYF
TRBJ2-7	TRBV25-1	CASSPGYRGSSYEQYF
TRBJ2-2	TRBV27	CASSLHLNTGELFF
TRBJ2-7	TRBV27	CASSFGFRAGDEQYF
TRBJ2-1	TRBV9	CASSAPTAGLYNEQFF
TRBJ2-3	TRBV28	CASSLRGGDTSTDTQYF
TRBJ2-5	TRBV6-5	CASGTVQETQYF
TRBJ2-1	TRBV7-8	CASSSLAGINEQFF
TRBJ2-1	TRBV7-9	CASSLVRNFWKEQFF
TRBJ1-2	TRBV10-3	CATYWTDPNYGYTF
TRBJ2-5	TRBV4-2	CASSPGAGASQETQYF
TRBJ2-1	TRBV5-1	CASSDRYNEQFF
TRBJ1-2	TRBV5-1	CASSLTGGGYTF
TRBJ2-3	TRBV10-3	CAIRGTSGKTDTQYF
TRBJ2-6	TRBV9	CASSLTGAGANVLTF
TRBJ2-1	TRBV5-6	CASSPGPSSYNEQFF
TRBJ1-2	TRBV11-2	CASSSKDSLWEGYTF
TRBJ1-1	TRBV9	CASSGQEGTEAFF
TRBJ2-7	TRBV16	CASSYRTDSNYEQYF
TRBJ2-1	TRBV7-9	CASSSNDKPGFNEQFF
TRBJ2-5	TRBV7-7	CASSPRQGKETQYF
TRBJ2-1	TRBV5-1	CASSSGWEQFF
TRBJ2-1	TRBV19	CASSQQGPYNEQFF